This T cell receptor (beta chain) is from a study of monozygotic twins with inflammatory bowel disease. TCRdb derives one entry per CDR3 protein from the 5' RACE reads, leaving out DNA. The repertoire table contains some 300,000 distinct CDR3 sequences. This CDR3 comprises 15 residues. CDR1 is MNHEY, CDR2 SVGAGI, per germline. Sequencing was carried out using blood. The sequence derives from a human donor with ulcerative colitis or Crohn's disease, or a healthy co-twin of an affected twin (not recorded which). The J gene is TRBJ2-7, the V gene TRBV6-5. CDR3 sequence reads: CASSYDTRGSYEQYF.